What follows are 20 T cell receptor beta chains derived from one specimen sequenced in a study of blood T cell repertoires in COVID-19. TCRdb keeps only in-frame clones here, not all; method: immunoSEQ multiplex PCR. The sample yields about 110,000 clones, over 65% seen once. Input material: peripheral blood. The receptor set was obtained from a woman of 80 years or more with acute or convalescent COVID-19.

The CDR3 coding sequence is TGTGCCTGGAGGAGACAGTTGAACACTGAAGCTTTCTTT. It specifies CAWRRQLNTEAFF. V and J are TRBV30 and TRBJ1-1; a weak D match, TRBD1 (5 bases). This CDR3 is built from 13 residues. Germline V gives CDR1 GTSNPN, CDR2 SVGIG (reference sequence). The V gene lost 3 bases and the J gene lost 0 bases, with 8 bases spanning the gap.

This chain links TRBV6-5 with TRBJ1-1, with a weak D call TRBD1 (5 bases). V was pared by 6 bases and J by 2 bases, with 13 bases between. Germline loops: CDR1 MNHEY, CDR2 SVGAGI. This CDR3 spans 14 amino acids. CDR3 nucleotide sequence: TGTGCCAGCAGCAATACAGGTTTAAACACTGAAGCTTTCTTT. Translating gives CASSNTGLNTEAFF.

V gene TRBV6-1 combines with J gene TRBJ2-3; 9 nucleotides align to TRBD2. Trimming cost V 1 base and J 3 bases; bases outside gene matches: 8. The germline CDR1 and CDR2 sequences are MNHNS and SASEGT. This CDR3 has 17 amino acids. The CDR3 protein is CASSEVLAGGFTDTQYF. DNA for the CDR3: TGTGCCAGCAGTGAAGTGCTGGCGGGAGGGTTTACAGATACGCAGTATTTT.

The gene calls are TRBV5-1 and TRBJ2-3, with 10 bases lining up with TRBD1. The CDR3 sequence is 18 residues long. Germline-derived CDR1 and CDR2 are SGHRS and YFSETQ. V trimming: 2 bases; J trimming: 3 bases; junction bases outside the gene matches: 12. CDR3 sequence: CASSLRLSTGGRTDTQYF. The CDR3 coding sequence is TGCGCCAGCAGCTTAAGACTCTCGACAGGGGGCAGGACAGATACGCAGTATTTT.

CDR3 residues: CASSQNNQPQHF. The CDR3, as DNA: TGTGCCAGCAGTCAGAACAATCAGCCCCAGCATTTT. The chain is built from TRBV12-3 or TRBV12-4 and TRBJ1-5, with D unresolved. This CDR3 comprises 12 residues. With 5 bases removed from V and 3 bases from J, the gap between germline ends came to 5 bases.

The V and J genes are TRBV5-8 and TRBJ1-6; the match to TRBD1 covers 7 bases. Germline V gene data show CDR1 as SGHTS and CDR2 as YDEGEE. V lost 4 bases and J lost 10; bases outside the gene matches: 11. This CDR3 has 15 residues. CDR3 coding DNA: TGTGCCAGCAGCCGAAGACAGGGAAGGAACTCACCCCTCCACTTT. It codes for CASSRRQGRNSPLHF.

The chain couples TRBV5-3 to TRBJ2-7, with TRBD1 as a possible D gene (5 bases). TRBV5-3 carries the ORF label, with uncertain function. V was clipped by 2 bases and J by 2 bases, with 20 bases between them. This CDR3 has 17 residues. In DNA, the CDR3 is TGTGCCAGAAGCTTAGGTCCCCCCCTCGACAGAACCTACGAGCAGTACTTC. This sequence encodes CARSLGPPLDRTYEQYF.

The gene calls are TRBV10-1 and TRBJ2-1; TRBD1 matches 12 bases. Germline V gives CDR1 WNHNN, CDR2 SYGVQD (reference sequence). The CDR3 totals 14 residues. Trimming removed 11 bases from V and 8 bases from J; junction bases left unmatched: 10. The CDR3 bases are TGCGCCGCCGGCCGGGACAGGGGGCGCGATGAGCAGTTCTTC. As protein: CAAGRDRGRDEQFF.

Only a few counts were recorded for this clone. V is TRBV25-1 and J is TRBJ1-2; D call uncertain. V was trimmed by 2 bases and J by 4 bases, leaving 11 bases between them. Germline assignment: CDR1 MGHDK and CDR2 SYGVNS. This CDR3 contains 14 residues. The CDR3 DNA follows: TGTGCCAGCAGTGAAGGGCAAAGTTTCTATGGCTACACCTTC. Its protein is CASSEGQSFYGYTF.

This chain uses TRBV7-9 with TRBJ1-1; D uncertain. The CDR3 is 13 amino acids. Germline V gene data show CDR1 as SEHNR and CDR2 as FQNEAQ (reference sequence). Trimming removed 0 bases from V and 4 bases from J, with 6 bases in between. The chain's CDR3 is CASSLAPGTEAFF. The CDR3 nucleotides are TGTGCCAGCAGCTTAGCCCCAGGCACTGAAGCTTTCTTT. The whole variable domain, remainder taken from reference TRBV7-9 and TRBJ1-1, is DTGVSQNPRHKITKRGQNVTFRCDPISEHNRLYWYRQTLGQGPEFLTYFQNEAQLEKSRLLSDRFSAERPKGSFSTLEIQRTEQGDSAMYLCASSLAPGTEAFFGQGTRLTVV.

The chain combines TRBV27 with TRBJ2-1, with D maybe TRBD2 (6 bases). The V and J ends lost 0 bases and 10 bases respectively, with 19 bases between them. From germline, CDR1 is MNHEY and CDR2 SMNVEV (reference sequence). There are 16 residues in the CDR3. DNA for the CDR3: TGTGCCAGCAGTTTATCTAGCGGCTCGGGGTTTGGAGAGCAGTTCTTC. Protein: CASSLSSGSGFGEQFF.

The gene calls are TRBV19 and TRBJ1-1; weak D call: TRBD1 (5 bases). V was shortened by 2 bases and J by 11 bases, with 21 bases between the two germline ends. The CDR3 covers 15 residues. Germline CDR1 and CDR2: LNHDA and SQIVND (reference sequence). CDR3 loop: CASSILLPGGSEAFF. The CDR3 DNA sequence: TGTGCCAGTAGTATACTCCTCCCCGGGGGAAGTGAGGCTTTCTTT.

This sequence joins TRBV5-4 and TRBJ2-7, with TRBD1 as a possible D gene (5 bases). V lost 2 bases and J 0 bases, leaving 9 bases between the germline ends. Germline lookup yields CDR1 SGHNT and CDR2 YYREEE (reference sequence). This CDR3 region has 14 residues. The CDR3 DNA follows: TGTGCCAGCAGCTTCACAGGTGGCTCCTACGAGCAGTACTTC. As protein: CASSFTGGSYEQYF.

The chain couples TRBV7-9 to TRBJ1-1; no clear D. Trimming stripped 7 bases from V and 0 bases from J, with 21 bases between. Germline V gene data show CDR1 as SEHNR and CDR2 as FQNEAQ (reference sequence). The CDR3 loop spans 17 amino acids. CDR3 region: CASTKGGRASMNTEAFF. CDR3 in DNA: TGTGCCAGCACCAAGGGAGGACGGGCTTCCATGAACACTGAAGCTTTCTTT.

This sequence joins TRBV29-1 and TRBJ1-1; TRBD1 is a possible D gene (6 bases). V gave up 7 bases and J gave up 1 base, with 13 bases separating them. CDR3 length equals 13 residues. Germline loops: CDR1 SQVTM, CDR2 ANQGSEA. This CDR3 is CSGLPTGNTEAFF. The CDR3 DNA reads TGCAGCGGTCTACCGACAGGGAACACTGAAGCTTTCTTT. The variable domain in full, with the rest retrieved from reference TRBV29-1 and TRBJ1-1, is SAVISQKPSRDICQRGTSLTIQCQVDSQVTMMFWYRQQPGQSLTLIATANQGSEATYESGFVIDKFPISRPNLTFSTLTVSNMSPEDSSIYLCSGLPTGNTEAFFGQGTRLTVV.

The chain has TRBV18 and TRBJ2-7; D is possibly TRBD1 (6 bases). Trimming stripped 3 bases from V and 2 bases from J, with 11 bases between. There are 14 residues in the CDR3. Germline V gene lookup returns CDR1 KGHSH and CDR2 LQKENI. The DNA for the CDR3 is TGTGCCAGCTCACCTGCCGAGGGGGCCTACGAGCAGTACTTC. This gives the protein CASSPAEGAYEQYF. Combining the CDR3 with reference TRBV18 and TRBJ2-7 gives the whole variable domain NAGVMQNPRHLVRRRGQEARLRCSPMKGHSHVYWYRQLPEEGLKFMVYLQKENIIDESGMPKERFSAEFPKEGPSILRIQQVVRGDSAAYFCASSPAEGAYEQYFGPGTRLTVT.

J is TRBJ1-4 and V is TRBV6-5, with unresolved D. The V and J ends lost 0 bases and 8 bases respectively, with 13 bases between them. The germline CDR1 and CDR2 sequences are MNHEY and SVGAGI. The CDR3 runs to 15 residues. As DNA, the CDR3 is TGTGCCAGCAGTTACTCAGGAGGGAGAGGAGAAAAACTGTTTTTT. It specifies CASSYSGGRGEKLFF.

This chain links TRBV2 with TRBJ2-3; D perhaps matches TRBD1 (6 bases). Germline loops: CDR1 SNHLY, CDR2 FYNNEI. The CDR3 is made up of 14 amino acids. The V end lost 6 bases, the J end lost 7 bases, and 17 bases lay between the germline ends. The CDR3 DNA reads as TGTGCCAGCAGGGACGGGACACGGGGTCATACGCAGTATTTT. Translation gives CASRDGTRGHTQYF. The whole variable domain, filled in from reference TRBV2 and TRBJ2-3, reads EPEVTQTPSHQVTQMGQEVILRCVPISNHLYFYWYRQILGQKVEFLVSFYNNEISEKSEIFDDQFSVERPDGSNFTLKIRSTKLEDSAMYFCASRDGTRGHTQYFGPGTRLTVL.

V gene TRBV30 combines with J gene TRBJ2-5; no reliable D call. The CDR3 length is 13 residues. The germline V gene has CDR1 GTSNPN and CDR2 SVGIG (reference sequence). V was shortened by 2 bases and J by 1 base, with 8 bases between the two germline ends. In DNA, the CDR3 is TGTGCCTGGAGTCCTCCGGGCCAAGAGACCCAGTACTTC. It translates to CAWSPPGQETQYF.

The V gene is TRBV19, the J gene TRBJ2-1; 12 bases are a match to TRBD2. V trimming: 2 bases; J trimming: 8 bases; junction bases outside the gene matches: 4. CDR3 length equals 15 residues. CDR1 and CDR2 (germline): LNHDA, SQIVND (reference sequence). CDR3 region: CASSITSGRKYEQFF. The CDR3 DNA is TGTGCCAGTAGTATAACTAGCGGGAGGAAGTATGAGCAGTTCTTC. Looking up the rest from reference TRBV19 and TRBJ2-1 gives the full variable domain: DGGITQSPKYLFRKEGQNVTLSCEQNLNHDAMYWYRQDPGQGLRLIYYSQIVNDFQKGDIAEGYSVSREKKESFPLTVTSAQKNPTAFYLCASSITSGRKYEQFFGPGTRLTVL.